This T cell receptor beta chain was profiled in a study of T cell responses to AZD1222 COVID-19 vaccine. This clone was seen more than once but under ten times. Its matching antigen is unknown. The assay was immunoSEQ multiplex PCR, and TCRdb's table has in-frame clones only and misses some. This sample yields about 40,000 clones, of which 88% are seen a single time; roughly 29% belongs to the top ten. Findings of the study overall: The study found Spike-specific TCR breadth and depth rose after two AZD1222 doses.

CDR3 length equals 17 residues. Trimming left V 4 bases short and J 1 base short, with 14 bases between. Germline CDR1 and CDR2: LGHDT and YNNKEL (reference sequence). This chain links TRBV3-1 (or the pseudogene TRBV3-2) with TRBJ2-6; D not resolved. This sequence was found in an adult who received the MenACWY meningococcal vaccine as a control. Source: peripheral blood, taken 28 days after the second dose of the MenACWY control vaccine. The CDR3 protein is CASSPVSTASGANVLTF. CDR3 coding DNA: TGTGCCAGCAGCCCCGTCTCGACGGCATCTGGGGCCAACGTCCTGACTTTC.